Presented here are 5 T cell receptor beta chains from one specimen sequenced in a study of shared clonotypes between healthy human individuals. Sequenced by immunoSEQ multiplex PCR; TCRdb stores in-frame clones only, minus some. The sample has 180,000 or so clones; 90% to 95% are singletons. The sequencing sample was made of naive CD4+ T cells sorted from blood. Noted subset: CD45RA+ positively selected. The receptor source for this set is a woman under 40 in good health.

The chain carries TRBV28 and TRBJ2-3; tentative D call: TRBD1 (6 bases). CDR3 length equals 18 residues. Per the germline V gene, CDR1 is MDHEN and CDR2 is SYDVKM. V lost 3 bases and J 2 bases, leaving 21 bases between the germline ends. CDR3 sequence (DNA): TGTGCCAGCAGTTTTCGCGCAGGGGACCACCGAGCCACAGATACGCAGTATTTT. It translates to CASSFRAGDHRATDTQYF.

This chain connects TRBV6-1 to TRBJ1-1, with D tentatively TRBD1 (6 bases). This CDR3 has 15 amino acids. Germline assignment: CDR1 MNHNS and CDR2 SASEGT. Trimming pared 4 bases from V and 4 bases from J, leaving 16 bases between. The CDR3 protein is CASSGTGSGSTEAFF. The CDR3, as DNA: TGTGCCAGCAGTGGAACAGGGTCGGGTAGCACTGAAGCTTTCTTT.

The chain has TRBV11-2 and TRBJ1-1, with D tentatively TRBD1 (5 bases). Per the germline V gene, CDR1 is SGHAT and CDR2 is FQNNGV. V lost 2 bases to trimming and J lost 4 bases, with 11 bases between them. The CDR3 spans 14 residues. The CDR3, as DNA: TGTGCCAGCAGCTTACGGGATCAGGGCACTGAAGCTTTCTTT. Its protein is CASSLRDQGTEAFF. Full variable domain (remainder filled in from reference TRBV11-2 and TRBJ1-1): EAGVAQSPRYKIIEKRQSVAFWCNPISGHATLYWYQQILGQGPKLLIQFQNNGVVDDSQLPKDRFSAERLKGVDSTLKIQPAKLEDSAVYLCASSLRDQGTEAFFGQGTRLTVV.

This chain links TRBV18 with TRBJ1-1; perhaps TRBD1 as D (5 bases). V shed 1 base and J shed 1 base, with 7 bases lying between them. Germline assignment: CDR1 KGHSH and CDR2 LQKENI. The CDR3 covers 14 residues. This CDR3 is CASSPRRENTEAFF. The CDR3, as DNA: TGTGCCAGCTCACCACGCAGGGAGAACACTGAAGCTTTCTTT.

This chain joins TRBV4-2 and TRBJ1-5; 11 nucleotides agree with TRBD1. V gave up 0 bases and J gave up 7 bases; unmatched junction bases: 5. Germline V gene lookup returns CDR1 LGHNA and CDR2 YNFKEQ. The CDR3 has 16 residues. The CDR3 coding sequence is TGTGCCAGCAGCCAAGATGGGGACAGGGGGGTCCAGCCCCAGCATTTT. Protein sequence: CASSQDGDRGVQPQHF.